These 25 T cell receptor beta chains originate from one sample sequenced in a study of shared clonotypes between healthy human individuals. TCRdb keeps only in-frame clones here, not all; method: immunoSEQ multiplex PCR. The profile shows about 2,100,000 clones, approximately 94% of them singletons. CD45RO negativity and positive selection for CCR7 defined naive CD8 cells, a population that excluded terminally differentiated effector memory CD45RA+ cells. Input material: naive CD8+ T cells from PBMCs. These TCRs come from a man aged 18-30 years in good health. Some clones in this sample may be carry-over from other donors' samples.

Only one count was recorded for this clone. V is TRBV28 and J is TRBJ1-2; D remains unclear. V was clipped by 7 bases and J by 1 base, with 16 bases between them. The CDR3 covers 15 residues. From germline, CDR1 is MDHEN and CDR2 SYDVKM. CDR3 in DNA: TGTGCCAGCACCTATACCCGAGACCTTAACTATGGCTACACCTTC. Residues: CASTYTRDLNYGYTF.

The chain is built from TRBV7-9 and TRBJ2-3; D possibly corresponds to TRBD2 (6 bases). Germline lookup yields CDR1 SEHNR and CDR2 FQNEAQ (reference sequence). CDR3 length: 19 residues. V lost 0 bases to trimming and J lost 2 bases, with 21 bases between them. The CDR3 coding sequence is TGTGCCAGCAGCTTAGCTCTTAGGACGGGACTTCCAAACACAGATACGCAGTATTTT. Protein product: CASSLALRTGLPNTDTQYF.

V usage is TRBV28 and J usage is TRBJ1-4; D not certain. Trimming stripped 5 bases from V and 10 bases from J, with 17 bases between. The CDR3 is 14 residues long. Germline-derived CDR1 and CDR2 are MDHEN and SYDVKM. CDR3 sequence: CASSMGRQLVKLFF. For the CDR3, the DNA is TGTGCCAGCAGTATGGGTCGTCAGTTAGTAAAACTGTTTTTT. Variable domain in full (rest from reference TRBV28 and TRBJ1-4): DVKVTQSSRYLVKRTGEKVFLECVQDMDHENMFWYRQDPGLGLRLIYFSYDVKMKEKGDIPEGYSVSREKKERFSLILESASTNQTSMYLCASSMGRQLVKLFFGSGTQLSVL.

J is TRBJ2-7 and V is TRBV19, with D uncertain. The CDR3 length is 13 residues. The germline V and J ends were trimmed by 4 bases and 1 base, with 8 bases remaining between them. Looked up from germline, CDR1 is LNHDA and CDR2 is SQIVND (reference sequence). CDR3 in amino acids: CASSNVGSYEQYF. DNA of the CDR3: TGTGCCAGTAGTAATGTCGGTTCCTACGAGCAGTACTTC.

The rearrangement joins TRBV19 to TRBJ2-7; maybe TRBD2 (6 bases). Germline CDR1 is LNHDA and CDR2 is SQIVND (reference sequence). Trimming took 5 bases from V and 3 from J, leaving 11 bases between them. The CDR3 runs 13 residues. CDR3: CASSGGADYEQYF. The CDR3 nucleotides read TGTGCCAGTAGTGGCGGGGCAGACTACGAGCAGTACTTC.

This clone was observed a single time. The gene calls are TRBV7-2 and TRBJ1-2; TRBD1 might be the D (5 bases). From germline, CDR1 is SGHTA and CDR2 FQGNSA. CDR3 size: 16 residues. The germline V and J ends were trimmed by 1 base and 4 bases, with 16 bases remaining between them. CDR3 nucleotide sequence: TGTGCCAGCAGCTTAGAGTTCAGGGAGGGATCCTATGGCTACACCTTC. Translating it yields CASSLEFREGSYGYTF.

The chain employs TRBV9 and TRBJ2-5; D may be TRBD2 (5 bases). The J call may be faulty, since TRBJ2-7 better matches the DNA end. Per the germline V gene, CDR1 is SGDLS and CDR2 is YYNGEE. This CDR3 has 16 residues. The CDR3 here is CASSVTPDSSSYEQYF. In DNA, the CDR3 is TGTGCCAGCAGCGTAACCCCGGACTCCAGCTCCTACGAGCAGTACTTC.

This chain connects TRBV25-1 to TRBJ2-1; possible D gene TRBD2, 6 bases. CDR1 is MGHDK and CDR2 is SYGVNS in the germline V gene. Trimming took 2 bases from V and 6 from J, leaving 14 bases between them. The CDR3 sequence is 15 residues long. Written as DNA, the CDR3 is TGTGCCAGCAGTGAAGTGGTGGGACTCGTCAATGAGCAGTTCTTC. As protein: CASSEVVGLVNEQFF. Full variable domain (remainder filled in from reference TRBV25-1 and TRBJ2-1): EADIYQTPRYLVIGTGKKITLECSQTMGHDKMYWYQQDPGMELHLIHYSYGVNSTEKGDLSSESTVSRIRTEHFPLTLESARPSHTSQYLCASSEVVGLVNEQFFGPGTRLTVL.

The CDR3 DNA is TGTGCCAGCAGTGTGGGGGGCGGGGGTAGCAATCAGCCCCAGCATTTT. Amino acid sequence: CASSVGGGGSNQPQHF. V usage is TRBV2 and J usage is TRBJ1-5; weak D call: TRBD1 (6 bases). CDR1 and CDR2 (germline): SNHLY, FYNNEI. Trimming removed 4 bases from V and 0 bases from J, with 13 bases in between. The CDR3 sequence is 16 residues long.

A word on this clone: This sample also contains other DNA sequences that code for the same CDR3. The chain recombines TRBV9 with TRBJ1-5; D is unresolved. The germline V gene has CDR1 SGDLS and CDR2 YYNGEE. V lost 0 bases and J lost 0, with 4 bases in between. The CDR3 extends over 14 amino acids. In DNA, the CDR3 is TGTGCCAGCAGCGTAGGCGGTAGCAATCAGCCCCAGCATTTT. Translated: CASSVGGSNQPQHF. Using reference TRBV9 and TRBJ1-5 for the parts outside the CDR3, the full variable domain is DSGVTQTPKHLITATGQRVTLRCSPRSGDLSVYWYQQSLDQGLQFLIQYYNGEERAKGNILERFSAQQFPDLHSELNLSSLELGDSALYFCASSVGGSNQPQHFGDGTRLSIL.

This CDR3 is CASSSRTEQETQYF. CDR3 nucleotide sequence: TGTGCCAGCAGCTCCAGGACAGAGCAAGAGACCCAGTACTTC. The chain couples TRBV11-2 to TRBJ2-5; D might be TRBD1 (6 bases). V lost 4 bases and J lost 2, with 11 bases in between. This CDR3 is 14 amino acids long. Germline V gene lookup returns CDR1 SGHAT and CDR2 FQNNGV.

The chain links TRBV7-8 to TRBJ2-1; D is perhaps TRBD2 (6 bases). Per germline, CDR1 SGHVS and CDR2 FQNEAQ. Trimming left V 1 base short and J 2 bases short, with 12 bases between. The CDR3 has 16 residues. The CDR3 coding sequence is TGTGCCAGCAGCTTAGAATGGGGGGTTACCTACAATGAGCAGTTCTTC. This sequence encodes CASSLEWGVTYNEQFF.

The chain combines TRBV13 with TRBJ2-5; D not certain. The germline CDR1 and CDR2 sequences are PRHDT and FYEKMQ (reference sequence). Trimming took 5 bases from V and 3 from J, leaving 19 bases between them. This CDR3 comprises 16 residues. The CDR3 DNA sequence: TGTGCCAGCAGCGCCCGGCTCGGGCCCGCAGAAGAGACCCAGTACTTC. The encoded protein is CASSARLGPAEETQYF.

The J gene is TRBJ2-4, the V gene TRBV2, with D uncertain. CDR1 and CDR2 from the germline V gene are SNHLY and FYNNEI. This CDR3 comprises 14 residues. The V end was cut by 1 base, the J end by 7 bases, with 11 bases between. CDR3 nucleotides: TGTGCCAGCAGTGAAGTTGTAGGGTGGAACATTCAGTACTTC. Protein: CASSEVVGWNIQYF.

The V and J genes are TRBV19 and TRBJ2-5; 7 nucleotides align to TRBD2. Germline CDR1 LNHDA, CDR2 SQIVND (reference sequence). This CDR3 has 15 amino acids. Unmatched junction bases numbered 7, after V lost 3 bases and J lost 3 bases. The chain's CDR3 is CASSIGFGGEETQYF. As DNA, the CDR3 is TGTGCCAGTAGTATCGGTTTTGGGGGGGAAGAGACCCAGTACTTC.

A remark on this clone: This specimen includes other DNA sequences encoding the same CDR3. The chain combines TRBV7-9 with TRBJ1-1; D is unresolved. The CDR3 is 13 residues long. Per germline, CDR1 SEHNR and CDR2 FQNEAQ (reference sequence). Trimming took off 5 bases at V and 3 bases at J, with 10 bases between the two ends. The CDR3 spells CASSPPRDTEAFF. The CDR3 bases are TGTGCCAGCAGCCCCCCGCGGGACACTGAAGCTTTCTTT.

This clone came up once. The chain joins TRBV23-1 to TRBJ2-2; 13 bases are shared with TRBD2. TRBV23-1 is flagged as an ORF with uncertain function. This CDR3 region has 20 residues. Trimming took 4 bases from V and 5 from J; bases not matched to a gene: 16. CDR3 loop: CASSPAGGTSGRARTGELFF. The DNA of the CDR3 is TGCGCCAGCAGTCCCGCGGGGGGCACTAGCGGGAGGGCGCGGACCGGGGAGCTGTTTTTT.

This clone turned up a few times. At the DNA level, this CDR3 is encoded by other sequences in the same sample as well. The CDR3 DNA sequence: TGTGCCAGCAGTTTTAGGGCCTACAATGAGCAGTTCTTC. Translated: CASSFRAYNEQFF. The chain couples TRBV27 to TRBJ2-1; unclear D gene. Trimming stripped 3 bases from V and 2 bases from J, with 5 bases between. The CDR3 covers 13 residues. Per germline, CDR1 MNHEY and CDR2 SMNVEV (reference sequence).

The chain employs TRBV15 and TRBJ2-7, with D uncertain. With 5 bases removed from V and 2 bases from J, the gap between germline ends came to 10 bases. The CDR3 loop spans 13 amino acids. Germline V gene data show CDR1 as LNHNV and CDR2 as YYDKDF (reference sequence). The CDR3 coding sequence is TGTGCCACCAGCCCAAAATCCCCCTACGAGCAGTACTTC. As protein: CATSPKSPYEQYF.

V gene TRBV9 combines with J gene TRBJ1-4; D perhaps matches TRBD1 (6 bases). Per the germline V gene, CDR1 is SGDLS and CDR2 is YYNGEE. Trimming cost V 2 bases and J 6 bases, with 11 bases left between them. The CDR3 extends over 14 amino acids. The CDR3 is CASSVGGPDEKLFF. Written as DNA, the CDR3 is TGTGCCAGCAGCGTGGGGGGGCCCGATGAAAAACTGTTTTTT.

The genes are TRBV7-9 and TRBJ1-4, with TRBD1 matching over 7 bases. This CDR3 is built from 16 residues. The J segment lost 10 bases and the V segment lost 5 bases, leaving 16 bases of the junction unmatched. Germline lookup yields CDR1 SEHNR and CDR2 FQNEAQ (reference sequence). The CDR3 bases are TGTGCCAGCAGCCCAGAAGGGACAGTGTACGTGGGAAAACTGTTTTTT. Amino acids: CASSPEGTVYVGKLFF.

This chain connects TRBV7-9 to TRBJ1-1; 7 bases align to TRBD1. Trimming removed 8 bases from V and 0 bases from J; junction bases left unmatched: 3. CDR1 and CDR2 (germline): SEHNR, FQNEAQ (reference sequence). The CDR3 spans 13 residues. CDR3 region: CASEGQMNTEAFF. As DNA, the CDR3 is TGTGCCAGCGAGGGACAGATGAACACTGAAGCTTTCTTT.

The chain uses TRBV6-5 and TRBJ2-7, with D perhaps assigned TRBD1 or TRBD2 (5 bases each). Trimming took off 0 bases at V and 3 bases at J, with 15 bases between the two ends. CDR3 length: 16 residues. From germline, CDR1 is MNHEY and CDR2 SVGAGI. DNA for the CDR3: TGTGCCAGCAGTTACTCCCCGGGGCCCCCCCACTACGAGCAGTACTTC. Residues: CASSYSPGPPHYEQYF.

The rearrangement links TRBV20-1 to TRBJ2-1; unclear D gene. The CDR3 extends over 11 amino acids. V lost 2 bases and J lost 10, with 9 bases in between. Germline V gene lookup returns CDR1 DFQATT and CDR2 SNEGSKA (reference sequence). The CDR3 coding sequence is TGCAGTGCTAGACCGACTCCCGAGCAGTTCTTC. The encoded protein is CSARPTPEQFF.

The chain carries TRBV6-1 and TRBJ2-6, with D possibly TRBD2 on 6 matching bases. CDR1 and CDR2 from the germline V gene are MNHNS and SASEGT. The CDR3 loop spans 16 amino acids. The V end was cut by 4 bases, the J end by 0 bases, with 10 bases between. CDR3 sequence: CASSVIAVSGANVLTF. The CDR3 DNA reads TGTGCCAGCAGTGTAATAGCGGTCTCTGGGGCCAACGTCCTGACTTTC.